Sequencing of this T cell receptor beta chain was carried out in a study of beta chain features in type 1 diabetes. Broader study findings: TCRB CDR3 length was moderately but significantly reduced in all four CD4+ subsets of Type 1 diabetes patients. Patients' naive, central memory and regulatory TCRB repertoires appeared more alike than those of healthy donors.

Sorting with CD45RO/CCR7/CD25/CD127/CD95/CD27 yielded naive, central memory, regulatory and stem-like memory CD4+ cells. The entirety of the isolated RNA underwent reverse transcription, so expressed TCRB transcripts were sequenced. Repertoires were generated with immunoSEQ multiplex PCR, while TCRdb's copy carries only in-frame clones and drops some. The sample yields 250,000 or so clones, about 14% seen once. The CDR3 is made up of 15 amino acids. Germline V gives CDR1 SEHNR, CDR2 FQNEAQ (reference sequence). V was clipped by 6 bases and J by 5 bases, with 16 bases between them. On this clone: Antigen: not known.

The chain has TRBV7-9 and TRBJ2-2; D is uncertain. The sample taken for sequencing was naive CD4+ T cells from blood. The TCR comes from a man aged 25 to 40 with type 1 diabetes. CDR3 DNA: TGTGCCAGCAGACCTTATGTCGCGTTTACCGGGGAGCTGTTTTTT. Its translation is CASRPYVAFTGELFF.